The rows below give T cell receptor beta chains drawn from one sample of a study of lymphopenia after photon versus proton radiotherapy. The method was immunoSEQ multiplex PCR; TCRdb's version includes in-frame clones alone and lacks a portion of them. This table has 15,000 to 20,000 clones, 65% to 90% appearing once. The sequencing used peripheral blood, collected from a patient treated with proton-based radiotherapy. The receptors here all came from an older man with pancreatic cancer. Both conserved end residues are trimmed from each CDR3. Each record gives: CDR3 length, V gene, J gene, clone size, CDR3 protein. Clone sizes are given selectively: once, few, many, or a class where the clone is expanded.

14	TRBV5-6	TRBJ2-7	NA	ASSPPYWGYSYEQY
12	TRBV19	TRBJ2-7	once	ASRSRAGSYEQY
12	TRBV30	TRBJ2-7	NA	AWTGLAGDYEQY
16	TRBV5-5	TRBJ2-1	NA	ASSHGQGGQAGFTEQF
13	TRBV2	TRBJ1-5	NA	ASRATGLGNQPQH
11	TRBV11-3	TRBJ2-5	NA	ASSTPDRETQY
12	TRBV5-4	TRBJ1-1	NA	ASSMGQLNTEAF
12	TRBV5-1	TRBJ1-1	once	ASSRDRPGTEAF
11	TRBV6-4	TRBJ2-7	NA	ASRIYPSYEQY
11	TRBV11-2	TRBJ1-2	NA	ATSPGPNYGYT
14	TRBV19	TRBJ1-5	NA	ASSIGGQGAGQPQH
14	TRBV7-9	TRBJ1-1	NA	ASRHPGGGGYTEAF
10	TRBV30	TRBJ1-5	NA	AWSWGNQPQH
12	TRBV11-2	TRBJ1-2	NA	ASSLMGGYYGYT
16	TRBV11-3	TRBJ2-6	once	ASSPRTGKLSGANVLT
11	TRBV29-1	TRBJ2-7	once	SVQTGGTYEQY
12	TRBV27	TRBJ1-6	NA	ASTTTGNNSPLH
13	TRBV19	TRBJ2-3	NA	ASSIAGGGSDTQY
15	TRBV7-4	TRBJ1-2	NA	ASSKRRAGQEKVNYT
13	TRBV9	TRBJ2-3	NA	ASSVVGSGTDTQY
12	TRBV19	TRBJ2-2	NA	ASSKDRASGELF
8	TRBV21-1	TRBJ1-1	NA	LTGTDEAF
11	TRBV2	TRBJ1-5	NA	ASSGQTRAPQH
13	TRBV2	TRBJ1-1	NA	ASRDLSPADTEAF
15	TRBV28	TRBJ1-5	once	ASSSSDRGYRNQPQH
14	TRBV18	TRBJ1-1	NA	ASSPPPVRGNTEAF
14	TRBV9	TRBJ1-3	NA	ASSVAAGPYGNTIY
11	TRBV30	TRBJ1-1	NA	AWSRTGGTEAF
9	TRBV5-6	TRBJ2-5	NA	ASSLEKTQY
12	TRBV7-2	TRBJ1-2	NA	ASSEISGPYGYT
13	TRBV11-2	TRBJ2-5	NA	ASSLIGAAQETQY
10	TRBV27	TRBJ2-2	once	ASSLSAGELF
16	TRBV12-2	TRBJ2-2	NA	ASRSRSSSCTNTGELF